A single sample gave rise to the 10 T cell receptor beta chains below, sequenced in a study of neoadjuvant anti-PD-1 for oral cavity cancer. Here immunoSEQ multiplex PCR was the method, and the copy in TCRdb shows in-frame clones only, minus some. Here the sample spans roughly 34,000 clones, 87% being singletons. Sequencing was performed on PBMCs, taken before nivolumab (anti-PD-1) treatment. The receptors were gathered from a person aged 35-79 years with oral cavity squamous cell carcinoma.

This clone was seen a single time. The V gene is TRBV6-1, the J gene TRBJ2-2, with D possibly TRBD1 on 6 matching bases. Germline loops: CDR1 MNHNS, CDR2 SASEGT. V was pared by 7 bases and J by 3 bases, with 12 bases between. The CDR3 is made up of 14 amino acids. In nucleotides, the CDR3 is TGTGCCAGCACCCAACAGGGCTACACCGGGGAGCTGTTTTTT. Its translation is CASTQQGYTGELFF.

The V and J genes are TRBV9 and TRBJ2-3; TRBD2 might be the D (6 bases). The V end was cut by 0 bases, the J end by 2 bases, with 13 bases between. CDR3 length: 16 amino acids. CDR1 and CDR2 from the germline V gene are SGDLS and YYNGEE. The CDR3 here is CASSVATGGFTDTQYF. The DNA for the CDR3 is TGTGCCAGCAGCGTAGCTACCGGGGGATTCACAGATACGCAGTATTTT.

The chain recombines TRBV9 with TRBJ2-1; TRBD1 matches at 8 bases. The length of the CDR3 is 16 residues. CDR1 SGDLS and CDR2 YYNGEE come from the germline V gene. V lost 4 bases, J lost 0 bases, and 6 bases stayed unmatched. The CDR3 DNA sequence: TGTGCCAGCAGCCCCACAGGGGGGAGCTCCTACAATGAGCAGTTCTTC. Amino acid sequence: CASSPTGGSSYNEQFF.

This CDR3 is CASSLVGTGIENTQYF. As DNA, the CDR3 is TGTGCCAGCAGCTTAGTAGGGACAGGGATAGAGAATACGCAGTATTTT. This sequence joins TRBV7-9 and TRBJ2-3, with 9 bases aligning to TRBD1. Germline V CDR1 and CDR2: SEHNR, FQNEAQ (reference sequence). J lost 7 bases, V lost 1 base, and 9 bases had no gene match. The CDR3 extends over 16 amino acids.

This chain links TRBV6-5 with TRBJ1-2; D unclear. Germline V CDR1 and CDR2: MNHEY, SVGAGI. V lost 7 bases and J 4 bases, leaving 19 bases between the germline ends. This CDR3 has 15 residues. The CDR3 reads CASTLRSWGGYGYTF. The DNA for the CDR3 is TGTGCCAGCACCCTTAGGTCTTGGGGTGGCTATGGCTACACCTTC.

This rearrangement joins TRBV7-2 to TRBJ1-1; D call uncertain. Deletions cut 7 bases from V and 1 base from J, with 10 bases between. This CDR3 is built from 13 residues. Germline assignment: CDR1 SGHTA and CDR2 FQGNSA. The CDR3 loop is CASTNYRNTEAFF. CDR3 DNA sequence: TGTGCCAGCACCAATTACAGGAACACTGAAGCTTTCTTT.

This clone was observed a handful of times. This rearrangement joins TRBV7-8 to TRBJ1-2, with D possibly matching TRBD1 (6 bases). V lost 4 bases and J 8 bases, leaving 17 bases between the germline ends. CDR3 length equals 14 residues. Looked up from germline, CDR1 is SGHVS and CDR2 is FQNEAQ. CDR3 amino acids: CASSSAIQGRGYTF. DNA for the CDR3: TGTGCCAGCAGCTCAGCAATCCAGGGGAGAGGCTACACCTTC.

The rearrangement joins TRBV7-2 to TRBJ2-2; 7 bases are shared with TRBD1. The germline CDR1 and CDR2 sequences are SGHTA and FQGNSA. Trimming removed 7 bases from V and 1 base from J; junction bases left unmatched: 3. This CDR3 has 14 amino acids. CDR3 coding DNA: TGTGCCAGCATAGGGGGCCGGAACACCGGGGAGCTGTTTTTT. Translating gives CASIGGRNTGELFF.

The chain employs TRBV25-1 and TRBJ2-7, with a weak D call TRBD2 (5 bases). The CDR3 consists of 14 residues. The germline V gene encodes CDR1 MGHDK and CDR2 SYGVNS. Trimming left V 6 bases short and J 7 bases short, with 19 bases between. In DNA, the CDR3 is TGTGCCAGCAGCCGATCGGACCACCCGGGAGAGCAGTACTTC. Translated, it gives CASSRSDHPGEQYF.

This chain uses TRBV10-2 with TRBJ1-5; D is undetermined. This CDR3 contains 14 residues. Germline CDR1 is WSHSY and CDR2 is SAAADI. Deletions cut 2 bases from V and 4 bases from J, with 9 bases between. CDR3 residues: CASSEPSENQPQHF. CDR3 coding DNA: TGCGCCAGCAGTGAGCCGTCAGAGAATCAGCCCCAGCATTTT.